This T cell receptor beta chain was retrieved from a study of cytomegalovirus exposure and HLA in healthy donors. Whole-study results and caveats: Associated with cytomegalovirus, according to the listing, were 164 TCR beta chains. The classifier, whose performance was assessed in both the original and validation cohorts, reportedly diagnosed cytomegalovirus status with high specificity and sensitivity.

Clones were sequenced by immunoSEQ multiplex PCR, and TCRdb holds only the in-frame ones, with some missing. Of about 78,000 clones listed, about 96% were seen once; the top ten hold 1.6%. The donors were members of the validation cohort comprising 120 subjects, separate from the approximately 670-subject first cohort. The CDR3 spans 14 residues. Germline V gene lookup returns CDR1 MNHNS and CDR2 SASEGT. With 6 bases clipped from V and 2 bases from J, the junction kept 6 bases outside the gene matches. About this clone: The antigen remains unidentified.

The chain joins TRBV6-1 to TRBJ2-7; 8 nucleotides match TRBD1. This TCR came from a man in his late teens or twenties in good health and CMV-seropositive. The specimen sequenced was PBMCs. The DNA of the CDR3 is TGTGCCAGCAGGAAGATACAGGGGGCCTACGAGCAGTACTTC. Protein product: CASRKIQGAYEQYF.